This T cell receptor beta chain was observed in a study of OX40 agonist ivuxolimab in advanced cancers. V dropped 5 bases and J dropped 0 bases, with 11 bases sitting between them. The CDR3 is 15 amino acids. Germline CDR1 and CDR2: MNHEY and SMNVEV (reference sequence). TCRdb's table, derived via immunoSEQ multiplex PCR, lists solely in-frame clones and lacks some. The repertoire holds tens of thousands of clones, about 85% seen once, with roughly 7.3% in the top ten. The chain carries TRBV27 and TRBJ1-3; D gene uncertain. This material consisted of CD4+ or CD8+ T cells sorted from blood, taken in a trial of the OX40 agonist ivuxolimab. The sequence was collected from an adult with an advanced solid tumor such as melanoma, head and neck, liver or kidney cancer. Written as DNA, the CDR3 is TGTGCCAGCAGTACCCGGGCCTCCTCTGGAAACACCATATATTTT. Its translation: CASSTRASSGNTIYF.